The clone carrying this T cell receptor (beta chain) was detected a few times. The same CDR3 can be traced to other DNA sequences in this sample. The data were obtained in a study of CD8+ T cells in alopecia areata. V was shortened by 4 bases and J by 0 bases, with 8 bases between the two germline ends. Germline values: CDR1 SQVTM, CDR2 ANQGSEA. The CDR3 runs 13 residues. After isolation, RNA underwent reverse transcription to generate cDNA as the sequencing template. The method was immunoSEQ multiplex PCR; TCRdb's version includes in-frame clones alone and lacks a portion of them. The sample includes almost 250,000 clones, under 70% of them seen just once. From alopecia areata patients, lesional scalp punch biopsies and peripheral blood were collected. Sorting of CD4+ and CD8+ T cells was performed on PBMCs.

This specimen consisted of CD4+ T cells sorted from blood, obtained at week 0. This sequence originates from a human donor with alopecia areata. The chain recombines TRBV29-1 with TRBJ2-3; tentatively, D is TRBD1 (5 bases). CDR3 sequence: CSVGGISTDTQYF. DNA of the CDR3: TGCAGCGTTGGGGGCATTAGCACAGATACGCAGTATTTT.